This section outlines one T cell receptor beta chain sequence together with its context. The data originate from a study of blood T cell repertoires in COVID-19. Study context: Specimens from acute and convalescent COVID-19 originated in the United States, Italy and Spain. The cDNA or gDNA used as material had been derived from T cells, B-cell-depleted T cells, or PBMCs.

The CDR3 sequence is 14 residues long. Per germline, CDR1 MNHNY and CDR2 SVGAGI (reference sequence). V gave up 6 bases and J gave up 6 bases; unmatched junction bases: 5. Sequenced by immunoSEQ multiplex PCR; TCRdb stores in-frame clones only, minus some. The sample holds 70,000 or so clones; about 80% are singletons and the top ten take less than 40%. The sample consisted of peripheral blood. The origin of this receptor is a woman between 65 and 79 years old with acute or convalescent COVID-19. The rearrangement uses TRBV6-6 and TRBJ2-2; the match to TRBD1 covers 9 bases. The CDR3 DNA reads TGTGCCAGCAGACTAACAGGGGGCTCCGGGGAGCTGTTTTTT. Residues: CASRLTGGSGELFF.